The subject of this entry is one TCR beta chain. The study ran its PCR with 60 Vbeta and 13 Jbeta primers. The assay was immunoSEQ multiplex PCR, and TCRdb's table has in-frame clones only and misses some. The sample lists about 160,000 clones, around 77% occurring once. The V and J ends lost 5 bases and 6 bases respectively, with 14 bases between them. The CDR3 runs 13 residues. In germline, CDR1 is KGHSH, CDR2 LQKENI. The data were obtained in a study of cytomegalovirus exposure and HLA in healthy donors. On the study more broadly: The early release's HLA-typed donors yielded tens of millions of unique TCRs.

This receptor was obtained from a man aged 30-40 years in good health and CMV-seropositive. The sample taken for sequencing was PBMCs. The chain uses TRBV18 and TRBJ2-7, with D possibly matching TRBD1 (6 bases). The chain's CDR3 is CASSSTGFGEQYF. CDR3 bases: TGTGCCAGCTCATCCACAGGGTTCGGCGAGCAGTACTTC.